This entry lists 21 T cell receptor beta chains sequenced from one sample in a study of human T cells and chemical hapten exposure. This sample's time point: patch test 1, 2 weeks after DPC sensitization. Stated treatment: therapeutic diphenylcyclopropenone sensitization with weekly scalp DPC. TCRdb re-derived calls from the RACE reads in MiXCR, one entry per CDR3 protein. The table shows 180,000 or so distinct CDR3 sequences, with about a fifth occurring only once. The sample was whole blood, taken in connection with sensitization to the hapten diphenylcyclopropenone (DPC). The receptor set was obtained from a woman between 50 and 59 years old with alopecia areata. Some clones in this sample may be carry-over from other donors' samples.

The CDR3 DNA sequence: TGTGCCAGCAGCCAAGGGAGGCTAGCGGAAAACAATGAGCAGTTCTTC. The encoded protein is CASSQGRLAENNEQFF. This chain joins TRBV3-1 and TRBJ2-1; 7 bases are shared with TRBD2. Trimming removed 1 base from V and 5 bases from J; junction bases left unmatched: 8. Germline V lookup: CDR1 LGHDT, CDR2 YNNKEL (reference sequence). The CDR3 runs 16 residues.

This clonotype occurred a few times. CDR3 sequence reads: CASRSSSNEQFF. For the CDR3, the DNA is TGTGCCAGCAGGTCTTCTAGCAATGAGCAGTTCTTC. This chain links TRBV5-6 with TRBJ2-1; D gene unclear. V dropped 5 bases and J dropped 6 bases, with 9 bases sitting between them. Germline V gene sequence: CDR1 SGHDT, CDR2 YYEEEE. The CDR3 has 12 residues.

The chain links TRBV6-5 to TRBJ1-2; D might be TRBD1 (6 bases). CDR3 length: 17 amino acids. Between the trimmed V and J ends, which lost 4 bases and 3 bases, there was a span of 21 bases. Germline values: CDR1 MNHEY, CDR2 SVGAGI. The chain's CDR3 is CASSSRGGSPLDYGYTF. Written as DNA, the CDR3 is TGTGCCAGCAGTTCCCGTGGGGGCAGTCCGTTGGACTATGGCTACACCTTC.

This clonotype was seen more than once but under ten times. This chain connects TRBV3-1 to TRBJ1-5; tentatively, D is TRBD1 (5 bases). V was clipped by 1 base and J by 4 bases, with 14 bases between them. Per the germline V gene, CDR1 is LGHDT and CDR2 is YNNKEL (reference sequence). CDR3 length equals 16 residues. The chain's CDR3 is CASSQGGGAGNQPQHF. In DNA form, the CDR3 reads TGTGCCAGCAGCCAAGGGGGAGGGGCCGGTAATCAGCCCCAGCATTTT.

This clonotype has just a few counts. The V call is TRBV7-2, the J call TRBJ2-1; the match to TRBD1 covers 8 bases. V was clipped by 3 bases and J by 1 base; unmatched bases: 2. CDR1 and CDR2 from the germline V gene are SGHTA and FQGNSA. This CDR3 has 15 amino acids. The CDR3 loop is CASSFQGASYNEQFF. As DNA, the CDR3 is TGTGCCAGCAGCTTTCAGGGGGCTTCCTACAATGAGCAGTTCTTC.

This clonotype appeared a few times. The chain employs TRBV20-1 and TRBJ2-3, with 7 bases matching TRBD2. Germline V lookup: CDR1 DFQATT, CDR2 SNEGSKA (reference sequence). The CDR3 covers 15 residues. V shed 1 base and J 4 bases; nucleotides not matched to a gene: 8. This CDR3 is CSARGEASGPDTQYF. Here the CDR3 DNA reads TGCAGTGCTAGAGGGGAAGCTAGCGGACCAGATACGCAGTATTTT.

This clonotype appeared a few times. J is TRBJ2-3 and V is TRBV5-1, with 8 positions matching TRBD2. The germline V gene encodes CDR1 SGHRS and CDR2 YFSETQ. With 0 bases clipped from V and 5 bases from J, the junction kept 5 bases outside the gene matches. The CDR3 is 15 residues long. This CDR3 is CASSLATLAGDTQYF. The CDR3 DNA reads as TGCGCCAGCAGCTTGGCCACGCTAGCGGGAGATACGCAGTATTTT.

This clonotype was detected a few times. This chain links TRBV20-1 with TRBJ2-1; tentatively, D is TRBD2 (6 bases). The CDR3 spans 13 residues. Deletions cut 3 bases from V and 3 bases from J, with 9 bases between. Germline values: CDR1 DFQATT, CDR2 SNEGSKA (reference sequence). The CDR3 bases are TGCAGTGCTAGCGGGAGCATCTACAATGAGCAGTTCTTC. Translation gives CSASGSIYNEQFF.

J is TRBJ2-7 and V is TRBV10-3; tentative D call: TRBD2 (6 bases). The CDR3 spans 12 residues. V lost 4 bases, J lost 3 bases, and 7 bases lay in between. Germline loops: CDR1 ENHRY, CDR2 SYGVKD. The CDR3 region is CAISAGSYEQYF. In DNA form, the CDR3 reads TGTGCCATCAGTGCCGGGAGCTACGAGCAGTACTTC.

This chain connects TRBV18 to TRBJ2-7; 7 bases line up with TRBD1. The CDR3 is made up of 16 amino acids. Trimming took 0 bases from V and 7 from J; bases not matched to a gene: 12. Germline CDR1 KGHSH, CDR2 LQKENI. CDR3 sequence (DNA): TGTGCCAGCTCACCACCGGGGACAGACCGTTGGGGAGAGCAGTACTTC. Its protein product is CASSPPGTDRWGEQYF.

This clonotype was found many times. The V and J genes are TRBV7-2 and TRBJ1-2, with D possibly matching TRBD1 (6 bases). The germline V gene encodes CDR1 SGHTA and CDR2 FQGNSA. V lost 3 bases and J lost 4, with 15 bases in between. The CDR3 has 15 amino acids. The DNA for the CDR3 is TGTGCCAGCAGCTTGAGACCGGGACAAGGCTATGGCTACACCTTC. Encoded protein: CASSLRPGQGYGYTF.

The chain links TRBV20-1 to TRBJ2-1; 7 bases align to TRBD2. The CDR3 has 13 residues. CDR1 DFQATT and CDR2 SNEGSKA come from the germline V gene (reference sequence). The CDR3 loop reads CSETGGSRGEQFF. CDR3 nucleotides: TGCAGCGAGACTGGCGGGAGTAGGGGTGAGCAGTTCTTC.

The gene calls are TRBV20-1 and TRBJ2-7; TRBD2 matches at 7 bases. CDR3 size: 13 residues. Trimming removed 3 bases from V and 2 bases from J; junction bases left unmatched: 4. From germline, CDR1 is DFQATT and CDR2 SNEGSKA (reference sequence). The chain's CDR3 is CSASGRLTYEQYF. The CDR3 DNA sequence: TGCAGTGCTAGCGGGAGGCTTACCTACGAGCAGTACTTC.

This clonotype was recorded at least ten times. The CDR3 DNA reads TGTGCCAGCAGCTTAGTACGCGGGAGGGCCTTCAACGAGCAGTACTTC. Translated, it gives CASSLVRGRAFNEQYF. The gene calls are TRBV11-2 and TRBJ2-7; 9 bases agree with TRBD2. This CDR3 contains 16 residues. Germline V CDR1 and CDR2: SGHAT, FQNNGV. Trimming cost V 1 base and J 5 bases; bases outside gene matches: 9.

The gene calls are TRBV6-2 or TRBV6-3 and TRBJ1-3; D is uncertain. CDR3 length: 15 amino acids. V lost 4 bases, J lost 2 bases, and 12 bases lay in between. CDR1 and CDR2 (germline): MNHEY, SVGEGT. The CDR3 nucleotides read TGTGCCAGCAGTTGGCCGGGATCCACTGGAAACACCATATATTTT. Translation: CASSWPGSTGNTIYF.

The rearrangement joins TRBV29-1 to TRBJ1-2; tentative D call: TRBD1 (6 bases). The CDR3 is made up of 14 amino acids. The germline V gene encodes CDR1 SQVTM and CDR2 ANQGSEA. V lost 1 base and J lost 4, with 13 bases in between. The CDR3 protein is CSVEGGDTTYGYTF. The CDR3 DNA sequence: TGCAGCGTTGAAGGGGGGGACACGACCTATGGCTACACCTTC.

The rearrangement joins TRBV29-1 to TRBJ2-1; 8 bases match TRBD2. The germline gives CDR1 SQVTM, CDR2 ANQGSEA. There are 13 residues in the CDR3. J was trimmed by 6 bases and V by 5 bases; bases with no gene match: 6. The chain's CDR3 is CSVTLAGFNEQFF. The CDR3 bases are TGCAGCGTTACTCTAGCGGGTTTCAATGAGCAGTTCTTC.

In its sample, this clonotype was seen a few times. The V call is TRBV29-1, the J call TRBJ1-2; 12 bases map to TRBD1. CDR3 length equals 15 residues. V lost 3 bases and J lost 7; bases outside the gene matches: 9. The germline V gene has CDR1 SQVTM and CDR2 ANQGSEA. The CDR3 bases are TGCAGCGTTGACCTGAAGGGACAGGGGGCTTCTGGCTACACCTTC. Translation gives CSVDLKGQGASGYTF.

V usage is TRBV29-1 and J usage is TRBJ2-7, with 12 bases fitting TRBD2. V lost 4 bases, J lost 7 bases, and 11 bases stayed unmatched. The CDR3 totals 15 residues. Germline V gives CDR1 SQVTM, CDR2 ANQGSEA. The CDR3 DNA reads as TGCAGCGTTGGCCACCGACTAGCGGGAGCCGAAGAGCAGTACTTC. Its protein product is CSVGHRLAGAEEQYF.

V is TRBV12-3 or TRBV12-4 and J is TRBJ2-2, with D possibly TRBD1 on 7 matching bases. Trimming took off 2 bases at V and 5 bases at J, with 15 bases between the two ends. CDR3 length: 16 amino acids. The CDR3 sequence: CASSLRGGGDTGELFF. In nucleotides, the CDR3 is TGTGCCAGCAGTTTAAGAGGAGGGGGCGATACCGGGGAGCTGTTTTTT.

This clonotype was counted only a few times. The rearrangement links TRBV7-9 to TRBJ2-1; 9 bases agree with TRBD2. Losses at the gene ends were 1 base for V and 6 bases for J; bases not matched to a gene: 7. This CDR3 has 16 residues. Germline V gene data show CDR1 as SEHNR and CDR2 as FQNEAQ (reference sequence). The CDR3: CASSLVGLAGSNEQFF. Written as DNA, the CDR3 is TGTGCCAGCAGCTTAGTCGGGCTAGCGGGAAGCAATGAGCAGTTCTTC.